This T cell receptor beta chain was captured in a study of cytomegalovirus exposure and HLA in healthy donors. V dropped 4 bases and J dropped 5; count of bases not matched to a gene: 2. Germline V gives CDR1 SGHTS, CDR2 YDEGEE. This CDR3 has 13 residues. With 60 Vbeta and 13 Jbeta primers, the PCR was carried out. Clones were sequenced by immunoSEQ multiplex PCR, and TCRdb holds only the in-frame ones, with some missing. The sample contains around 180,000 clones, approximately 85% of which appear only once. Whole-study results and caveats: Researchers counted approximately 160 TCR beta chains as cytomegalovirus-associated. In a later analysis, a missense DCLRE1C variant was linked to TCR beta V- and J-gene trimming. Productive status was seen about 90% or about 30% of the time for most TCR beta V segments in an earlier analysis.

Note on this clone: What it recognizes is unknown.

The specimen was PBMCs. The source of this sequence is a man younger than 35 in good health and CMV-seronegative. The chain is built from TRBV5-8 and TRBJ1-4; 7 bases agree with TRBD1. The CDR3 spells CASSGGQNEKLFF. The DNA of the CDR3 is TGTGCCAGCAGCGGGGGACAGAATGAAAAACTGTTTTTT.